Below, one T cell receptor (beta chain) is given with its context. Its antigen is unknown. Base qualities were left out, and no much larger clone turns up one base away. Donors formed part of the validation cohort, which comprised 95 to 150 subjects and was distinct from the first cohort of fewer than 750 subjects. This entry belongs to a study of cytomegalovirus exposure and HLA in healthy donors (dated by TCRdb to the late 2010s). Background for the entire study: According to a later analysis, one platform produced both the 110 or so validation repertoires and the approximately 660 repertoires of the first cohort. The study aimed to test whether signatures of past pathogen exposure could be identified by cataloging public T cell receptors. Besides the first cohort of approximately 710 subjects, a separate validation cohort made up of 90 to 150 different subjects was used. To predict cytomegalovirus infection status, the study combined high-throughput TCR immunosequencing, statistical association of individual TCRs with disease status, and machine learning.

Broad study findings and their caveats: In both the original and validation cohorts, the classifier was reported to diagnose cytomegalovirus status with high specificity and sensitivity. According to the authors, the approach could potentially be generalized to other disease states and immunological phenotypes. Three of the identified cytomegalovirus-associated TCR beta chains were confirmed in vitro to be specific for cytomegalovirus antigens. The validation cohort had no HLA typing available for a later analysis, so co-occurrence within that cohort was assessed over all 120 or so repertoires. Most TCR sequences were seen in very few donors, while some public TCRs were found in many individuals. The study listed 150 to 200 TCR beta chains as associated with cytomegalovirus. Subsequent analysis determined that TCRs grouped into clusters in the first cohort also showed a tendency toward co-occurrence across the roughly 120 validation repertoires, and about 93% of cluster scores exceeded 0.

Receptor amplification or capture employed the immunoSEQ multiplex PCR assay. The authors processed their data as follows. A statistical classification framework was built to diagnose cytomegalovirus status from the catalog of TCR beta chain sequences. This is the immuneACCESS table as TCRdb keeps it, with only in-frame sequences that have V and J called. A part of the clones is gone; compared with another copy, unresolved V genes explain less than half, and the rest is unexplained. The D gene and trimming were derived from the DNA, and the V and J assignments and clone size from that table. This sample is represented by about 300,000 clones; around 89% of them were singletons. About 0.9% of the sample goes to the ten largest clones. The specimen sequenced was PBMCs. The sequence came from a young woman in good health and CMV-seronegative.

The nucleotides are TGTGCCAGCAGCTGGACTAGAGACGAGCAGTACTTC. The encoded protein is CASSWTRDEQYF. This sequence uses TRBV7-3 and TRBJ2-7; 7 middle bases align to TRBD2. Trimming leaves V shorter by 4 bases and J shorter by 5 bases, with the junction holding 2 bases beyond the gene matches. According to the germline V gene, CDR1 reads SGHTA and CDR2 reads FQGTGA. From the cysteine up to the phenylalanine, the CDR3 has a length of 12 residues. Just CDR3 DNA is preserved here, 36 bases in frame from base 1. Beyond the CDR3, the reference TRBV7-3 and TRBJ2-7 genes provide the residues; the full variable domain reads: GAGVSQTPSNKVTEKGKYVELRCDPISGHTALYWYRQSLGQGPEFLIYFQGTGAADDSGLPNDRFFAVRPEGSVSTLKIQRTERGDSAVYLCASSWTRDEQYFGPGTRLTVT.